This T cell receptor (beta chain) comes out of a study of blood T cell repertoires in COVID-19. Study-level information: T cells, B-cell-depleted T cells, or PBMCs supplied cDNA or gDNA.

The count of this clone is one. Per germline, CDR1 MNHNS and CDR2 SASEGT. The CDR3 covers 17 residues. The junction had 10 bases not matched to a gene; V was cut back by 0 bases and J by 8 bases. Under the authors' procedure: Estimation of nucleated cell counts was performed using reference gene primer amplification. Profiled with immunoSEQ multiplex PCR; TCRdb holds only in-frame clones, not every one. Clonal size and the V and J genes are those of that table, whereas D and trimming came from the DNA. This table has under 300,000 clones, about nine tenths appearing once. The receptor's source is a man aged 18 to 30 who had recovered from COVID-19. This rearrangement joins TRBV6-1 to TRBJ2-1; 10 positions agree with TRBD1. Sequenced sample: PBMCs or T cells enriched from blood (not recorded which). The CDR3 sequence: CASSEAFPGQGFYEQFF. CDR3 nucleotides: TGTGCCAGCAGTGAAGCATTTCCGGGACAGGGGTTTTATGAGCAGTTCTTC.